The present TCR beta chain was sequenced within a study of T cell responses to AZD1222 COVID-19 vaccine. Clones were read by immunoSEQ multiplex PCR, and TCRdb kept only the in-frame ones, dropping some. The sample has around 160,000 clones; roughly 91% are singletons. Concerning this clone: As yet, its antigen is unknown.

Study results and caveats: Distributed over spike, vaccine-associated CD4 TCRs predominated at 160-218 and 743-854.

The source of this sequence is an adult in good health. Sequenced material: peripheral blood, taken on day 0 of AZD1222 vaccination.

The CDR3 region has the DNA TGCAGCGTTGAGTTTGAGGGTAGAAACACCATATATTTT. Residues: CSVEFEGRNTIYF. V usage is TRBV29-1 and J usage is TRBJ1-3, with no clear D. Looked up from germline, CDR1 is SQVTM and CDR2 is ANQGSEA. With 3 bases removed from V and 5 bases from J, the gap between germline ends came to 11 bases. The CDR3 loop spans 13 amino acids.